What follows describes a single T cell receptor (beta chain). The data were taken from a study of blood T cells in healthy people across ages. Next came a second PCR, run for about 7 to 12 cycles, which used a sample-barcoded 5' primer along with a J-beta primer mix. Via MiXCR, TCRdb re-called the 5' RACE reads, giving one row per CDR3 protein. The sample records about 1.5 million distinct CDR3 sequences, 42% being singletons. Those donating, healthy Caucasian individuals from Russia, were aged roughly 6 to 90. Investigators took about 9.2 milliliters of peripheral blood from every donor. The CDR3 spans 14 residues. Trimming took off 6 bases at V and 4 bases at J, with 15 bases between the two ends.

The clonotype originates from a woman between 18 and 29 years old in good health. Sequenced input: blood. The rearrangement joins TRBV12-3 or TRBV12-4 to TRBJ1-1; D is undetermined. The CDR3 DNA reads as TGTGCCAGCAGGACTAGGGCGTTGGTCACTGAAGCTTTCTTT. Translation: CASRTRALVTEAFF.